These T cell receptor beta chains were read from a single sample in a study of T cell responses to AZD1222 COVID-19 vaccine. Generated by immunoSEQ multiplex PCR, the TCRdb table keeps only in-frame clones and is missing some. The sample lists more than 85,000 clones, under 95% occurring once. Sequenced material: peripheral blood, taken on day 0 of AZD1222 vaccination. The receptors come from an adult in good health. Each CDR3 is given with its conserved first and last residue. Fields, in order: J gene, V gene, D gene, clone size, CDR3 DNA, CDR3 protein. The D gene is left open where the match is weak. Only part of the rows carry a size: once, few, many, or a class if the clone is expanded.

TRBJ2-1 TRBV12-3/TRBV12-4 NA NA TGTGCCAGCAGTTTAGATCCATCAGGCGAGCAGTTCTTC CASSLDPSGEQFF
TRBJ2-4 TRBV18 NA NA TGTGCCAGCTCACCGGAACAGGCCATTCTAGCCAAAAACATTCAGTACTTC CASSPEQAILAKNIQYF
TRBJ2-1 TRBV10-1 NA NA TGCGCCAGCAGTGAGTCGGTCTATTGGGATGATACCTACAATGAGCAGTTCTTC CASSESVYWDDTYNEQFF
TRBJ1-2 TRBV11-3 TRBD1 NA TGTGCCAGCAGCTTCCCAGGGGGAAGTGATTATGGCTACACCTTC CASSFPGGSDYGYTF
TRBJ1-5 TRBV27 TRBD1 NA TGTGCCAGCCGCCCAGGGGGCGCCGCCAATCAGCCCCAGCATTTT CASRPGGAANQPQHF
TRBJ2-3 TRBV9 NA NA TGTGCCAGCAGCCCACCTGCGCCCTTAGATACGCAGTATTTT CASSPPAPLDTQYF
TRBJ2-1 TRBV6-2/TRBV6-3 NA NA TGTGCCAGCAGTTACAGATTGCGTGAGCAGTTCTTC CASSYRLREQFF
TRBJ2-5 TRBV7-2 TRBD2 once TGTGCCAGCAGCTTACGGGGGGGCCGAGAGACCCAGTACTTC CASSLRGGRETQYF
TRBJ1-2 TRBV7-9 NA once TGTGCCAGCAGCTCCGGAAGACCGACCCGGAGCTATGGCTACACCTTC CASSSGRPTRSYGYTF
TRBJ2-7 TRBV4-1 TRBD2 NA TGCGCCAGCAGCCATAGACTAGCGGGACTGTACGAGCAGTACTTC CASSHRLAGLYEQYF
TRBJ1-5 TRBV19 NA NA TGTGCCAGTAGTATCAAAACAGGAAGGTCCGGCAATCAGCCCCAGCATTTT CASSIKTGRSGNQPQHF
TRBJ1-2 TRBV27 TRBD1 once TGTGCCAGCAGTTTATGGGGGGACAGGGGTAATCCTACCTATGGCTACACCTTC CASSLWGDRGNPTYGYTF
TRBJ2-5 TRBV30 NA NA TGTGCCTGGAGTAGGGGCGGCGGGGGCTTCCAAGAGACCCAGTACTTC CAWSRGGGGFQETQYF
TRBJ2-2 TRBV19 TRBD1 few TGTGCCAGTAGTATAGGGACAGGGTTCGCGAACACCGGGGAGCTGTTTTTT CASSIGTGFANTGELFF
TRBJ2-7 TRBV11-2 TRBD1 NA TGTGCCAGCAGCCCGGGACAGGGAGGACGCGAGCAGTACTTC CASSPGQGGREQYF
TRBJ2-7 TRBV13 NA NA TGTGCCAGCAGCTCCCGGGGGACATCCTACGAGCAGTACTTC CASSSRGTSYEQYF
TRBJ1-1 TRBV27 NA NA TGTGCCAGTCTCCCCGGCAGCTTATGGGAGGGGACTGAAGCTTTCTTT CASLPGSLWEGTEAFF
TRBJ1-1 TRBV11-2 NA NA TGTGCCAGCAGCTTAGACGGGTCGATGAACACTGAAGCTTTCTTT CASSLDGSMNTEAFF
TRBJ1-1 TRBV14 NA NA TGTGCCAGCAGCCAAGTTACAGGGACGGGCACTGAAGCTTTCTTT CASSQVTGTGTEAFF
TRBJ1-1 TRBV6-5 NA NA TGTCGGGGGGGACGAACTGAAGCTTTCTTT CRGGRTEAFF
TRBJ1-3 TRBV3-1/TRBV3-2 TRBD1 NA TGTGCCAGCAGCACGACAGGGACCATATATTTT CASSTTGTIYF
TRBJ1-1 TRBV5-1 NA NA TGCGCCAGCAGCCGGGGGACGGGCTTGAACACTGAAGCTTTCTTT CASSRGTGLNTEAFF
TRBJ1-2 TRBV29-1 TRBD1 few TGCAGCGCGGGGGACAGGAATGGCTACACCTTC CSAGDRNGYTF